This T cell receptor (beta chain) was retrieved from a study of T-cell memory formation after mild COVID-19. Turning to the study itself: There were largely donor-specific TCR clusters. Study findings and constraints: Day 15 to 85 contracting clones showed balanced CD4/CD8; later expanders leaned CD4+. The main location of contracting CD4+ clones was CM and EM, and that of contracting CD8+ clones was EMRA.

Points on this clonotype: Its antigen is not identified.

The length of the CDR3 is 15 residues. V lost 4 bases to trimming and J lost 7 bases; unmatched junction nucleotides: 2. The germline V gene encodes CDR1 SEHNR and CDR2 FQNEAQ (reference sequence). TCRdb processed the 5' RACE reads anew with MiXCR; each CDR3 protein has one entry. Here the sample spans 360,000 or so distinct CDR3 sequences, 25% to 30% being singletons. Source material: PBMCs or a T cell subset sorted from them (not recorded which). The V call is TRBV7-9, the J call TRBJ2-1; 15 nucleotides agree with TRBD2. The source is an adult woman who had mild COVID-19 (a few samples of this study predate the infection). Cell type and time point are not known. CDR3 sequence (DNA): TGTGCCAGCAGCTCCGGGACTAGCGGGAGGAATGAGCAGTTCTTC. Translating gives CASSSGTSGRNEQFF.